A selection of T cell receptor beta chains follows, all from one sample in a study of control samples from healthy donors and cancer patients. The protocol was immunoSEQ multiplex PCR, while the TCRdb copy is restricted to in-frame clones and leaves out a portion. The sample includes 20,000 to 30,000 clones, about 82% of them seen just once. The sample taken for sequencing was PBMCs. The origin of the receptors is a woman aged 55-70 years with head and neck cancer. CDR3s include the opening cysteine and the closing phenylalanine or tryptophan. The order of the fields is clone size, D gene, V gene, J gene, CDR3 protein, CDR3 DNA. The D gene is left open where the match is weak. Clone size appears in some rows only: once, few, many, or a class for an expanded clone.

abundance: NA
d_gene: TRBD2
v_gene: TRBV19
j_gene: TRBJ2-7
CDR3aa: CASSITSGAAEPYEQYF
CDR3nt: TGTGCCAGTAGTATAACTAGCGGGGCTGCGGAACCCTACGAGCAGTACTTC

abundance: NA
d_gene: NA
v_gene: TRBV5-1
j_gene: TRBJ1-1
CDR3aa: CASSLVFGNTEAFF
CDR3nt: TGCGCCAGCAGCTTGGTTTTTGGGAACACTGAAGCTTTCTTT

abundance: once
d_gene: NA
v_gene: TRBV14
j_gene: TRBJ2-5
CDR3aa: CASSPLGLQETQYF
CDR3nt: TGTGCCAGCAGCCCCCTCGGACTGCAAGAGACCCAGTACTTC

abundance: few
d_gene: TRBD1
v_gene: TRBV6-2/TRBV6-3
j_gene: TRBJ2-6
CDR3aa: CASSFPVGTGDSSGANVLTF
CDR3nt: TGTGCCAGCAGTTTCCCCGTCGGGACAGGGGATTCCTCTGGGGCCAACGTCCTGACTTTC

abundance: NA
d_gene: NA
v_gene: TRBV29-1
j_gene: TRBJ1-1
CDR3aa: CSVGYGRRTEAFF
CDR3nt: TGCAGCGTTGGGTACGGGAGGAGGACTGAAGCTTTCTTT

abundance: once
d_gene: TRBD1
v_gene: TRBV5-1
j_gene: TRBJ1-4
CDR3aa: CASSSAGTANEKLFF
CDR3nt: TGCGCCAGCAGCTCTGCGGGGACAGCTAATGAAAAACTGTTTTTT

abundance: NA
d_gene: NA
v_gene: TRBV7-9
j_gene: TRBJ2-1
CDR3aa: CASSSLKMVLDYNEQFF
CDR3nt: TGTGCCAGCAGCTCCCTGAAGATGGTCCTAGATTACAATGAGCAGTTCTTC

abundance: NA
d_gene: NA
v_gene: TRBV7-9
j_gene: TRBJ2-1
CDR3aa: CASSLALRPHEQFF
CDR3nt: TGTGCCAGCAGCTTAGCGCTACGGCCCCATGAGCAGTTCTTC

abundance: NA
d_gene: TRBD2
v_gene: TRBV7-7
j_gene: TRBJ2-7
CDR3aa: CASSLPPSGRTYEQYF
CDR3nt: TGTGCTAGCAGCTTACCCCCCAGCGGGAGGACCTACGAGCAGTACTTC

abundance: once
d_gene: NA
v_gene: TRBV3-1/TRBV3-2
j_gene: TRBJ2-5
CDR3aa: CASSQPQGWQETQYF
CDR3nt: TGTGCCAGCAGCCAACCCCAGGGTTGGCAAGAGACCCAGTACTTC

abundance: NA
d_gene: NA
v_gene: TRBV19
j_gene: TRBJ2-7
CDR3aa: CAGSISASDYEQYF
CDR3nt: TGTGCCGGTAGTATTAGCGCTAGCGACTACGAGCAGTACTTC

abundance: NA
d_gene: NA
v_gene: TRBV11-3
j_gene: TRBJ1-3
CDR3aa: CASSLRDTIYF
CDR3nt: TGTGCCAGCAGCTTACGGGACACCATATATTTT

abundance: NA
d_gene: NA
v_gene: TRBV6-1
j_gene: TRBJ1-5
CDR3aa: CASSEGPGPNQPQHF
CDR3nt: TGTGCCAGCAGTGAAGGGCCCGGGCCCAATCAGCCCCAGCATTTT

abundance: once
d_gene: NA
v_gene: TRBV4-2
j_gene: TRBJ1-1
CDR3aa: CASSQDRGARNTEAFF
CDR3nt: TGTGCCAGCAGCCAAGATCGGGGAGCTAGGAACACTGAAGCTTTCTTT

abundance: NA
d_gene: TRBD2
v_gene: TRBV2
j_gene: TRBJ2-3
CDR3aa: CASSPGGAGARNTQYF
CDR3nt: TGTGCCAGCAGTCCGGGTGGAGCGGGGGCGAGGAATACGCAGTATTTT

abundance: NA
d_gene: TRBD1
v_gene: TRBV5-1
j_gene: TRBJ2-7
CDR3aa: CASSPGDRIYEQYF
CDR3nt: TGCGCCAGCAGCCCGGGGGACAGGATCTACGAGCAGTACTTC

abundance: NA
d_gene: TRBD1
v_gene: TRBV15
j_gene: TRBJ1-2
CDR3aa: CATSRDLGTGGRGGYTF
CDR3nt: TGTGCCACCAGCAGAGATCTAGGGACAGGGGGCAGGGGAGGCTACACCTTC

abundance: NA
d_gene: NA
v_gene: TRBV12-3/TRBV12-4
j_gene: TRBJ1-2
CDR3aa: CASSESWGYGYTF
CDR3nt: TGTGCCAGCAGTGAATCTTGGGGCTATGGCTACACCTTC

abundance: NA
d_gene: TRBD2
v_gene: TRBV4-1
j_gene: TRBJ2-3
CDR3aa: CASSQGLAGGEPTDTQYF
CDR3nt: TGCGCCAGCAGCCAGGGGCTAGCGGGAGGGGAGCCCACAGATACGCAGTATTTT

abundance: NA
d_gene: NA
v_gene: TRBV7-3
j_gene: TRBJ2-3
CDR3aa: CASSPQGDTQYF
CDR3nt: TGTGCCAGCAGCCCCCAGGGTGATACGCAGTATTTT

abundance: NA
d_gene: TRBD2
v_gene: TRBV7-9
j_gene: TRBJ2-3
CDR3aa: CASSPLSGRAGTDTQYF
CDR3nt: TGTGCCAGCAGCCCCCTGAGCGGGAGGGCCGGCACAGATACGCAGTATTTT

abundance: NA
d_gene: NA
v_gene: TRBV6-1
j_gene: TRBJ2-2
CDR3aa: CASSEMFSGGELFF
CDR3nt: TGTGCCAGCAGTGAAATGTTTTCTGGCGGGGAGCTGTTTTTT

abundance: NA
d_gene: NA
v_gene: TRBV25-1
j_gene: TRBJ1-2
CDR3aa: CASSDLYDISYTF
CDR3nt: TGTGCCAGCAGCGACTTATACGACATAAGCTACACCTTC

abundance: NA
d_gene: TRBD2
v_gene: TRBV27
j_gene: TRBJ2-1
CDR3aa: CASSFRVLAGGPGEQFF
CDR3nt: TGTGCCAGCAGTTTCAGGGTCCTAGCGGGAGGGCCGGGTGAGCAGTTCTTC

abundance: NA
d_gene: NA
v_gene: TRBV25-1
j_gene: TRBJ2-2
CDR3aa: CASSDRAANTGELFF
CDR3nt: TGTGCCAGCAGTGATCGAGCAGCGAACACCGGGGAGCTGTTTTTT

abundance: NA
d_gene: NA
v_gene: TRBV6-1
j_gene: TRBJ2-3
CDR3aa: CASSDPMMALDTQYF
CDR3nt: TGTGCCAGCAGTGACCCGATGATGGCCTTAGATACGCAGTATTTT

abundance: once
d_gene: NA
v_gene: TRBV11-1
j_gene: TRBJ2-5
CDR3aa: CASSLDLKETQYF
CDR3nt: TGTGCCAGCAGCTTAGACCTAAAAGAGACCCAGTACTTC

abundance: NA
d_gene: NA
v_gene: TRBV6-1
j_gene: TRBJ1-5
CDR3aa: CASSDGGNSQPQHF
CDR3nt: TGTGCCAGCAGTGACGGGGGCAACTCTCAGCCCCAGCATTTT

abundance: NA
d_gene: TRBD1
v_gene: TRBV19
j_gene: TRBJ1-1
CDR3aa: CASSDGTVNTEAFF
CDR3nt: TGTGCCAGTAGTGACGGGACAGTTAACACTGAAGCTTTCTTT

abundance: NA
d_gene: NA
v_gene: TRBV12-3/TRBV12-4
j_gene: TRBJ2-2
CDR3aa: CASSPPGPGELFF
CDR3nt: TGTGCCAGCAGCCCCCCCGGGCCCGGGGAGCTGTTTTTT

abundance: hyperexpanded
d_gene: NA
v_gene: TRBV13
j_gene: TRBJ2-7
CDR3aa: CASSLTGTKAYEQYF
CDR3nt: TGTGCCAGCAGCCTAACCGGGACGAAAGCCTACGAGCAGTACTTC

abundance: NA
d_gene: NA
v_gene: TRBV3-1/TRBV3-2
j_gene: TRBJ2-5
CDR3aa: CASSQGFQGPEAQYF
CDR3nt: TGTGCCAGCAGCCAAGGCTTTCAGGGCCCAGAAGCCCAGTACTTC

abundance: NA
d_gene: NA
v_gene: TRBV12-2
j_gene: TRBJ1-1
CDR3aa: CASRPQGAPVGATEAFF
CDR3nt: TGTGCAAGTCGCCCCCAAGGGGCCCCTGTGGGAGCCACTGAAGCTTTCTTT

abundance: NA
d_gene: NA
v_gene: TRBV5-4
j_gene: TRBJ2-1
CDR3aa: CASSLQANNEQFF
CDR3nt: TGTGCCAGCAGCTTGCAAGCTAACAATGAGCAGTTCTTC

abundance: few
d_gene: NA
v_gene: TRBV7-2
j_gene: TRBJ1-2
CDR3aa: CASSLRQQLYGYTF
CDR3nt: TGTGCCAGCAGCTTAAGGCAGCAACTCTATGGCTACACCTTC

abundance: NA
d_gene: NA
v_gene: TRBV7-8
j_gene: TRBJ1-5
CDR3aa: CASSLGQASNQPQHF
CDR3nt: TGTGCCAGCAGCTTAGGTCAGGCTAGCAATCAGCCCCAGCATTTT

abundance: NA
d_gene: NA
v_gene: TRBV7-8
j_gene: TRBJ1-4
CDR3aa: CASSVTPTTNEKLFF
CDR3nt: TGTGCCAGCAGCGTTACCCCCACAACTAATGAAAAACTGTTTTTT

abundance: NA
d_gene: NA
v_gene: TRBV7-2
j_gene: TRBJ2-3
CDR3aa: CASSAGTSYTDTQYF
CDR3nt: TGTGCCAGCAGCGCCGGGACTTCCTACACAGATACGCAGTATTTT

abundance: NA
d_gene: TRBD1
v_gene: TRBV10-3
j_gene: TRBJ1-1
CDR3aa: CAISESRTGRNTEAFF
CDR3nt: TGTGCCATCAGTGAGTCTCGGACAGGGCGTAACACTGAAGCTTTCTTT

abundance: NA
d_gene: TRBD2
v_gene: TRBV12-5
j_gene: TRBJ2-7
CDR3aa: CASGLVLGGLAGSSSYEQYF
CDR3nt: TGTGCTAGTGGTTTGGTACTAGGGGGACTAGCGGGTTCCAGCTCCTACGAGCAGTACTTC

abundance: NA
d_gene: TRBD1
v_gene: TRBV5-5
j_gene: TRBJ1-4
CDR3aa: CASSLDRGNEKLFF
CDR3nt: TGTGCCAGCAGCTTGGACAGGGGTAATGAAAAACTGTTTTTT

abundance: medium-sized
d_gene: TRBD1
v_gene: TRBV4-1
j_gene: TRBJ1-6
CDR3aa: CASSQTGDSNSPLHF
CDR3nt: TGCGCCAGCAGCCAGACTGGGGACAGCAATTCACCCCTCCACTTT

abundance: NA
d_gene: NA
v_gene: TRBV4-3
j_gene: TRBJ2-3
CDR3aa: CASSQQIVSTDTQYF
CDR3nt: TGCGCCAGCAGCCAACAGATAGTAAGCACAGATACGCAGTATTTT

abundance: NA
d_gene: NA
v_gene: TRBV11-3
j_gene: TRBJ2-7
CDR3aa: CASTLGGSSYEQYF
CDR3nt: TGTGCCAGCACTCTAGGGGGATCTAGCTACGAGCAGTACTTC

abundance: NA
d_gene: TRBD2
v_gene: TRBV12-5
j_gene: TRBJ2-3
CDR3aa: CASGYGGRTDTQYF
CDR3nt: TGTGCTAGTGGTTACGGCGGGAGGACAGATACGCAGTATTTT

abundance: NA
d_gene: NA
v_gene: TRBV5-5
j_gene: TRBJ1-3
CDR3aa: CASRIGGAGNTIYF
CDR3nt: TGTGCCAGCAGAATCGGGGGGGCTGGAAACACCATATATTTT

abundance: once
d_gene: NA
v_gene: TRBV27
j_gene: TRBJ2-2
CDR3aa: CASSFAGNGELFF
CDR3nt: TGTGCCAGCAGTTTCGCTGGGAACGGGGAGCTGTTTTTT

abundance: NA
d_gene: TRBD2
v_gene: TRBV7-6
j_gene: TRBJ2-5
CDR3aa: CASTGVAGSTRETQYF
CDR3nt: TGTGCCAGCACCGGGGTAGCGGGATCCACTCGGGAGACCCAGTACTTC

abundance: NA
d_gene: TRBD1
v_gene: TRBV29-1
j_gene: TRBJ1-2
CDR3aa: CSVRTGSYYGYTF
CDR3nt: TGCAGCGTTCGGACAGGGAGTTACTATGGCTACACCTTC

abundance: NA
d_gene: NA
v_gene: TRBV7-6
j_gene: TRBJ2-5
CDR3aa: CASSLRHTWETQYF
CDR3nt: TGTGCCAGCAGCTTACGGCACACGTGGGAGACCCAGTACTTC

abundance: NA
d_gene: NA
v_gene: TRBV9
j_gene: TRBJ2-1
CDR3aa: CASSSPGGSTEQFF
CDR3nt: TGTGCCAGCAGCTCCCCAGGGGGGTCGACCGAGCAGTTCTTC

abundance: NA
d_gene: NA
v_gene: TRBV7-9
j_gene: TRBJ1-4
CDR3aa: CASSLPGSPNEKLFF
CDR3nt: TGTGCCAGCAGCTTGCCCGGGTCGCCTAATGAAAAACTGTTTTTT

abundance: once
d_gene: TRBD1
v_gene: TRBV27
j_gene: TRBJ2-7
CDR3aa: CASSFSTGGEQYF
CDR3nt: TGTGCCAGCAGTTTTAGTACAGGGGGCGAGCAGTACTTC

abundance: NA
d_gene: NA
v_gene: TRBV9
j_gene: TRBJ1-1
CDR3aa: CASSVGTDEAFF
CDR3nt: TGTGCCAGCAGCGTAGGTACAGATGAAGCTTTCTTT

abundance: NA
d_gene: TRBD2
v_gene: TRBV20-1
j_gene: TRBJ2-1
CDR3aa: CSASTTSGIGNEQFF
CDR3nt: TGCAGTGCTAGTACGACTAGCGGGATAGGTAATGAGCAGTTCTTC

abundance: NA
d_gene: TRBD1
v_gene: TRBV2
j_gene: TRBJ1-6
CDR3aa: CASKGGQGVSPLHF
CDR3nt: TGTGCCAGCAAAGGGGGACAGGGCGTTTCACCCCTCCACTTT

abundance: NA
d_gene: TRBD2
v_gene: TRBV4-3
j_gene: TRBJ2-3
CDR3aa: CASSHGTTSTDTQYF
CDR3nt: TGCGCCAGCAGTCATGGGACTACCTCCACAGATACGCAGTATTTT